Listed here is a single T cell receptor delta chain. TCRdb re-called the reads with CATT. The repertoire includes roughly 7,400 delta-chain clones, around 11% of them detected once, and 6% to 8% sits in the top ten. The CDR3 spans 21 residues. These data belong to a study of gamma-delta chains in newborns, infants, children. Turning to the study itself: Innate gammadelta T cells reportedly expand polyclonally right after birth, driven by microbial exposure, per the title.

The TCR was taken from a child who was a newborn, infant or young child, either healthy, febrile or measles-vaccinated (not recorded which). No V gene was called, and the J gene is TRDJ3; the table gives TRDD3 as D, unverified against the DNA. Sequencing input: blood. As DNA, the CDR3 is TGTGCCTGTGACACCCTACTGGGGGATGTCAGGAGCTCCTTGTACACCCGACAGATGTTTTTC. As protein: CACDTLLGDVRSSLYTRQMFF.